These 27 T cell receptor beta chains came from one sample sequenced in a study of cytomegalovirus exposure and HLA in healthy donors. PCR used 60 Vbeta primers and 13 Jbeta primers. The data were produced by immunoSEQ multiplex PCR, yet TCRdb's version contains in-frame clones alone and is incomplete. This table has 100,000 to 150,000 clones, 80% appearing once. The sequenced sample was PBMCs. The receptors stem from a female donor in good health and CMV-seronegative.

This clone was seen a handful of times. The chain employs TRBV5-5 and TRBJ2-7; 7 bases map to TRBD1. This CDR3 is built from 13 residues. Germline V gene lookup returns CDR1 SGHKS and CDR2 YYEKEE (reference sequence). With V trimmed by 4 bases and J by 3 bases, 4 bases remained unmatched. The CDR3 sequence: CASSPPGGYEQYF. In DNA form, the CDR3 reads TGTGCCAGCAGCCCCCCAGGGGGCTACGAGCAGTACTTC. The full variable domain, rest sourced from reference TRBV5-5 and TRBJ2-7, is DAGVTQSPTHLIKTRGQQVTLRCSPISGHKSVSWYQQVLGQGPQFIFQYYEKEERGRGNFPDRFSARQFPNYSSELNVNALLLGDSALYLCASSPPGGYEQYFGPGTRLTVT.

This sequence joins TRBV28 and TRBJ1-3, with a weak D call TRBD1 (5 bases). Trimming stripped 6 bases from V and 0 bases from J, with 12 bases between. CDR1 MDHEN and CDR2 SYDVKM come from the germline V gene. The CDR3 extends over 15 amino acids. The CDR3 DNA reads TGTGCCAGCAGGTCTGACAGCAGCTCTGGAAACACCATATATTTT. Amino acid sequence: CASRSDSSSGNTIYF.

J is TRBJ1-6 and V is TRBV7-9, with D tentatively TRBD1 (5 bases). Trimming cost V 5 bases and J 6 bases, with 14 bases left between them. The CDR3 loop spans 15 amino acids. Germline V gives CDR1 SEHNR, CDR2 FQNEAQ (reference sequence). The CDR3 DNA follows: TGTGCCAGCAGCCCTCCTGGGGACTCTAATTCACCCCTCCACTTT. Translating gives CASSPPGDSNSPLHF. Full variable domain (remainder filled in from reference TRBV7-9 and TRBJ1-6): DTGVSQNPRHKITKRGQNVTFRCDPISEHNRLYWYRQTLGQGPEFLTYFQNEAQLEKSRLLSDRFSAERPKGSFSTLEIQRTEQGDSAMYLCASSPPGDSNSPLHFGNGTRLTVT.

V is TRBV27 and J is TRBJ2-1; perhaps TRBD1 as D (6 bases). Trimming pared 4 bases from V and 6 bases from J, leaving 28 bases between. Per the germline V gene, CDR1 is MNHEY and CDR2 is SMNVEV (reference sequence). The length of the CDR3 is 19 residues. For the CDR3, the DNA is TGTGCCAGCAGTTGGGGGCCTAGGGGCAGTCTAGGAGGTGGCAATGAGCAGTTCTTC. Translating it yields CASSWGPRGSLGGGNEQFF.

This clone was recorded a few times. CDR3 nucleotides: TGTGCCTGGAGTGACAGGGGTAGGGAAAAACTGTTTTTT. Its translation: CAWSDRGREKLFF. This chain uses TRBV30 with TRBJ1-4; TRBD1 matches at 7 bases. The germline gives CDR1 GTSNPN, CDR2 SVGIG (reference sequence). This CDR3 region has 13 residues. The junction had 4 bases not matched to a gene; V was cut back by 1 base and J by 8 bases.

This CDR3 reads CASSSSRSDRTETQYF. The CDR3 bases are TGTGCCAGCAGCTCATCGCGGTCCGACCGAACAGAGACCCAGTACTTC. The rearrangement joins TRBV7-6 to TRBJ2-5; D is ambiguous. The V end was cut by 4 bases, the J end by 4 bases, with 19 bases between. Germline assignment: CDR1 SGHVS and CDR2 FNYEAQ. This CDR3 has 16 residues.

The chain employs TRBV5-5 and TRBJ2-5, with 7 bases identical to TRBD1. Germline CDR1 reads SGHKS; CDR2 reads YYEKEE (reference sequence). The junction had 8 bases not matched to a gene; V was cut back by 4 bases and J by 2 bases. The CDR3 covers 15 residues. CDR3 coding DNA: TGTGCCAGCAGCCCCGGGACAGCCAGTCAAGAGACCCAGTACTTC. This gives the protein CASSPGTASQETQYF.

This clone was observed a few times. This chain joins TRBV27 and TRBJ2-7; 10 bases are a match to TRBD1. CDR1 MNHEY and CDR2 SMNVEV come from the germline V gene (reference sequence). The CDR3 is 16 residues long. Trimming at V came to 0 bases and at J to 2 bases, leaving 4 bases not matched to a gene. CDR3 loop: CASSLSAGTGAYEQYF. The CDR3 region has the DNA TGTGCCAGCAGTTTATCGGCCGGGACAGGGGCCTACGAGCAGTACTTC.

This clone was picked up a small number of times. The CDR3 region is CASRKNGGNQPQHF. In DNA, the CDR3 is TGTGCCAGCAGAAAAAACGGGGGAAATCAGCCCCAGCATTTT. The chain employs TRBV21-1 and TRBJ1-5. TRBV21-1 counts as a pseudogene. CDR3 length: 14 amino acids.

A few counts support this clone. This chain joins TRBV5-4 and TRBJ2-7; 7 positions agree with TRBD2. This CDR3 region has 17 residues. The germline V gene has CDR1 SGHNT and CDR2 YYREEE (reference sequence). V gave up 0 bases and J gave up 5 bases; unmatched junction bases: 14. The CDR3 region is CASSLVSLAGEGNEQYF. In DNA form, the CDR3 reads TGTGCCAGCAGCTTGGTGTCCCTGGCGGGGGAAGGCAACGAGCAGTACTTC.

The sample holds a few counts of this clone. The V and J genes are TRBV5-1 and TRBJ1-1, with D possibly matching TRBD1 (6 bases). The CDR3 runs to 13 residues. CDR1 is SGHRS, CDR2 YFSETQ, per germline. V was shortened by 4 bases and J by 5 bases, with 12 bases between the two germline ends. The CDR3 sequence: CASSPGGQTEAFF. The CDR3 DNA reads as TGCGCCAGCAGCCCGGGGGGGCAGACTGAAGCTTTCTTT.

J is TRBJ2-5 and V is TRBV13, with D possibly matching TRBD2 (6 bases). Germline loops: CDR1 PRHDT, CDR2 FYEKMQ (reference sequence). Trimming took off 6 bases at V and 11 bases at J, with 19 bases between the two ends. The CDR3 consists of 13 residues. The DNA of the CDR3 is TGTGCCAGCAGGGACGGGACGATCGGAGGGCAGTACTTC. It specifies CASRDGTIGGQYF.

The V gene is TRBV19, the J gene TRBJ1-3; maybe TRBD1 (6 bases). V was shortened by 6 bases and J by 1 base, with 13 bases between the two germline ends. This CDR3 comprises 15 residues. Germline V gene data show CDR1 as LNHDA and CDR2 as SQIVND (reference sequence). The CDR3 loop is CASSLTGRSGNTIYF. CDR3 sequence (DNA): TGTGCCAGTAGCCTGACAGGAAGATCTGGAAACACCATATATTTT. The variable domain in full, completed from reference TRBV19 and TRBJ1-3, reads DGGITQSPKYLFRKEGQNVTLSCEQNLNHDAMYWYRQDPGQGLRLIYYSQIVNDFQKGDIAEGYSVSREKKESFPLTVTSAQKNPTAFYLCASSLTGRSGNTIYFGEGSWLTVV.

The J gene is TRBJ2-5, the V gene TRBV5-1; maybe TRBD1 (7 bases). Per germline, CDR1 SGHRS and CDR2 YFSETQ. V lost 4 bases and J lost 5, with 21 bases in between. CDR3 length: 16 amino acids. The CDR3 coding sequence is TGCGCCAGCAGCAATAGCGGACAGGCGAGGGTCGAGACCCAGTACTTC. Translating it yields CASSNSGQARVETQYF.

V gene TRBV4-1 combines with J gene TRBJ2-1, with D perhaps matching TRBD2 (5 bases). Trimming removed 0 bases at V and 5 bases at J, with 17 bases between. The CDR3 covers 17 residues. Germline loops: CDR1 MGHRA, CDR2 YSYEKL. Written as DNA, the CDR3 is TGCGCCAGCAGCCAAGATCGGGGAACTCTATATAACAATGAGCAGTTCTTC. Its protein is CASSQDRGTLYNNEQFF.

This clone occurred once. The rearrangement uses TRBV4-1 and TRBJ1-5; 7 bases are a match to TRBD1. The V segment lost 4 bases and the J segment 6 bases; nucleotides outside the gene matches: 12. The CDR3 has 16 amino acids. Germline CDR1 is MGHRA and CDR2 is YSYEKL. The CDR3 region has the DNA TGCGCCAGCAGCCGAGACAGGGCTGATTGGGGTCAGCCCCAGCATTTT. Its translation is CASSRDRADWGQPQHF.

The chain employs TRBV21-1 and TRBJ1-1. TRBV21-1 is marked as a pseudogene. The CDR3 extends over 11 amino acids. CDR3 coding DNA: TGTGCCAGCAGCCCGGGGGTAGGCGCTTTCTTT. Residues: CASSPGVGAFF.

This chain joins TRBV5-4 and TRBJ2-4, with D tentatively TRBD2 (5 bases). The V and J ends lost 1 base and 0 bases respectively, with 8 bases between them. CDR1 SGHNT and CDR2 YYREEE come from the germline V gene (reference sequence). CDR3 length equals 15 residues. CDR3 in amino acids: CASSLPGEAKNIQYF. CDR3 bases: TGTGCCAGCAGCTTGCCCGGGGAAGCCAAAAACATTCAGTACTTC.

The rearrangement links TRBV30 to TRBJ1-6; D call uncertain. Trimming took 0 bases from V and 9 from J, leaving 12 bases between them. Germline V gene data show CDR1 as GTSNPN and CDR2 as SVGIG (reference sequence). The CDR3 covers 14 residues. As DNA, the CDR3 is TGTGCCTGGAGTGTACCCCCCCCGGGTTCACCCCTCCACTTT. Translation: CAWSVPPPGSPLHF.

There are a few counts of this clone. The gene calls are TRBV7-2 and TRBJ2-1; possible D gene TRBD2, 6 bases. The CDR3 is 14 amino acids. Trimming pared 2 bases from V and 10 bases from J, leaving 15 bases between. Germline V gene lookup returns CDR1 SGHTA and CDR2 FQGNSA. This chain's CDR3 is CASSLIGGVGEQFF. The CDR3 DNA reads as TGTGCCAGCAGCTTAATTGGCGGGGTAGGGGAGCAGTTCTTC. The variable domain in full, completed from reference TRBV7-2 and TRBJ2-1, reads GAGVSQSPSNKVTEKGKDVELRCDPISGHTALYWYRQSLGQGLEFLIYFQGNSAPDKSGLPSDRFSAERTGGSVSTLTIQRTQQEDSAVYLCASSLIGGVGEQFFGPGTRLTVL.

CDR3 sequence reads: CASSSPNLLATPGEQYF. The CDR3 DNA sequence: TGTGCCAGCAGTTCCCCGAACTTATTAGCGACCCCGGGGGAGCAGTACTTC. The V call is TRBV28, the J call TRBJ2-7; maybe TRBD2 (5 bases). The V end was cut by 4 bases, the J end by 7 bases, with 26 bases between. Germline V CDR1 and CDR2: MDHEN, SYDVKM. This CDR3 is built from 17 residues.

In DNA form, the CDR3 reads TGTGCCAGCCCCCAGGAGGGGGCCGTCAACACTGAAGCTTTCTTT. It is translated as CASPQEGAVNTEAFF. The chain recombines TRBV21-1 with TRBJ1-1; the table gives TRBD1 as D, unverified against the DNA. TRBV21-1 is a pseudogene segment. There are 15 residues in the CDR3.

CDR3 DNA sequence: TGTGCCAGCAGCAGGACAGGGCCGTACGAGCAGTACTTC. Its protein product is CASSRTGPYEQYF. The chain combines TRBV6-5 with TRBJ2-7; 8 bases are shared with TRBD1. This CDR3 has 13 amino acids. Trimming removed 6 bases from V and 4 bases from J; junction bases left unmatched: 5. Germline V lookup: CDR1 MNHEY, CDR2 SVGAGI.

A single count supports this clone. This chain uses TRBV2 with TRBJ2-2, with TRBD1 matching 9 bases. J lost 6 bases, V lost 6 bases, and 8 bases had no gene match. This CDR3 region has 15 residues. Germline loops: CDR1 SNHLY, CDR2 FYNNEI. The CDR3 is CASRMTTGGPGELFF. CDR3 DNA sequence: TGTGCCAGCAGAATGACGACAGGGGGACCCGGGGAGCTGTTTTTT.

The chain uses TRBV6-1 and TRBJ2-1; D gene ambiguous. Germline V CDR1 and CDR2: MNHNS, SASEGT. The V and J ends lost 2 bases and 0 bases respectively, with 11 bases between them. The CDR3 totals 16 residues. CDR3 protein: CASSEIMRYSYNEQFF. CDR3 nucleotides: TGTGCCAGCAGTGAAATTATGCGGTACTCCTACAATGAGCAGTTCTTC.

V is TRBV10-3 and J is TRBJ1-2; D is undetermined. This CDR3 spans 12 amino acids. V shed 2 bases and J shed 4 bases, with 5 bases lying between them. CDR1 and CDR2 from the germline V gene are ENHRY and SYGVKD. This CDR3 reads CAISEGSYGYTF. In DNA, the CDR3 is TGTGCCATCAGTGAGGGGAGCTATGGCTACACCTTC.

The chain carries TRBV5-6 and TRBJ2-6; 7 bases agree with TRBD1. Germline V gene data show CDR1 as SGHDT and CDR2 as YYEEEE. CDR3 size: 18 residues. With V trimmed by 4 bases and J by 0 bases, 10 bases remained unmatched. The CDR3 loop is CASSRRPGTASGANVLTF. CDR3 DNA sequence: TGTGCCAGCAGCCGCCGACCAGGGACAGCCTCTGGGGCCAACGTCCTGACTTTC. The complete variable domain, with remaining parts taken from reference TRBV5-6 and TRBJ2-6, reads DAGVTQSPTHLIKTRGQQVTLRCSPKSGHDTVSWYQQALGQGPQFIFQYYEEEERQRGNFPDRFSGHQFPNYSSELNVNALLLGDSALYLCASSRRPGTASGANVLTFGAGSRLTVL.